This entry lists 7 T cell receptor beta chains sequenced from one sample in a study of shared clonotypes between healthy human individuals. Sequencing used immunoSEQ multiplex PCR; TCRdb keeps in-frame clones, though not all of them. The sample yields 1,500,000 or so clones, approximately 97% seen once. The sequencing input was naive CD4+ T cells sorted from blood. Sample subset: CD45RA+ positively selected. These receptors came from a man aged 25-45 years in good health.

The chain joins TRBV2 to TRBJ2-2; TRBD1 or TRBD2 may be the D gene (5 bases each). CDR3 size: 15 residues. Between the trimmed V and J ends, which lost 6 bases and 0 bases, there was a span of 11 bases. CDR1 SNHLY and CDR2 FYNNEI come from the germline V gene. The CDR3 region is CASRTGTANTGELFF. The DNA of the CDR3 is TGTGCCAGCAGAACCGGGACCGCGAACACCGGGGAGCTGTTTTTT.

J is TRBJ1-4 and V is TRBV5-1; possibly TRBD1 for D (5 bases). Between the trimmed V and J ends, which lost 0 bases and 2 bases, there was a span of 8 bases. Germline CDR1 and CDR2: SGHRS and YFSETQ. The CDR3 sequence is 15 residues long. CDR3 sequence reads: CASSLGGVTNEKLFF. As DNA, the CDR3 is TGCGCCAGCAGCTTGGGAGGGGTCACTAATGAAAAACTGTTTTTT.

The chain joins TRBV5-1 to TRBJ2-7, with TRBD1 matching 8 bases. The junction had 11 bases not matched to a gene; V was cut back by 6 bases and J by 3 bases. The CDR3 is 15 amino acids. Germline loops: CDR1 SGHRS, CDR2 YFSETQ. Here the CDR3 reads CASNPGGTGVYEQYF. Written as DNA, the CDR3 is TGCGCCAGCAATCCAGGGGGCACGGGGGTCTACGAGCAGTACTTC.

The chain is built from TRBV4-1 and TRBJ2-1; maybe TRBD1 (5 bases). CDR3 length equals 16 residues. Trimming took 0 bases from V and 7 from J, leaving 16 bases between them. CDR1 and CDR2 (germline): MGHRA, YSYEKL. The CDR3 loop is CASSQEGGQGTNEQFF. In nucleotides, the CDR3 is TGCGCCAGCAGCCAAGAAGGTGGGCAGGGAACGAATGAGCAGTTCTTC.

This sequence joins TRBV7-9 and TRBJ2-7, with D uncertain. CDR3 length: 10 residues. From germline, CDR1 is SEHNR and CDR2 FQNEAQ (reference sequence). CDR3 DNA: TGTGCTGTAGACTCCTACGAGCAGTACTTC. Residues: CAVDSYEQYF. The full variable domain, in which reference TRBV7-9 and TRBJ2-7 provide the parts outside the CDR3, is DTGVSQNPRHKITKRGQNVTFRCDPISEHNRLYWYRQTLGQGPEFLTYFQNEAQLEKSRLLSDRFSAERPKGSFSTLEIQRTEQGDSAMYLCAVDSYEQYFGPGTRLTVT.

The chain combines TRBV6-6 with TRBJ2-7; D assignment may be TRBD1 or TRBD2 (5 bases each). Germline V CDR1 and CDR2: MNHNY, SVGAGI (reference sequence). CDR3 length: 14 residues. With 2 bases removed from V and 6 bases from J, the gap between germline ends came to 14 bases. The CDR3 is CASSYTMAGTEQYF. The CDR3 nucleotides read TGTGCCAGCAGTTACACGATGGCAGGGACCGAGCAGTACTTC.

In this sample, this clone turned up a few times. The V call is TRBV27, the J call TRBJ1-4, with D perhaps TRBD1 (5 bases). The CDR3 length is 14 residues. V lost 3 bases to trimming and J lost 5 bases, with 10 bases between them. From germline, CDR1 is MNHEY and CDR2 SMNVEV (reference sequence). This CDR3 reads CASSLGPMNEKLFF. In DNA form, the CDR3 reads TGTGCCAGCAGTTTGGGACCGATGAATGAAAAACTGTTTTTT.